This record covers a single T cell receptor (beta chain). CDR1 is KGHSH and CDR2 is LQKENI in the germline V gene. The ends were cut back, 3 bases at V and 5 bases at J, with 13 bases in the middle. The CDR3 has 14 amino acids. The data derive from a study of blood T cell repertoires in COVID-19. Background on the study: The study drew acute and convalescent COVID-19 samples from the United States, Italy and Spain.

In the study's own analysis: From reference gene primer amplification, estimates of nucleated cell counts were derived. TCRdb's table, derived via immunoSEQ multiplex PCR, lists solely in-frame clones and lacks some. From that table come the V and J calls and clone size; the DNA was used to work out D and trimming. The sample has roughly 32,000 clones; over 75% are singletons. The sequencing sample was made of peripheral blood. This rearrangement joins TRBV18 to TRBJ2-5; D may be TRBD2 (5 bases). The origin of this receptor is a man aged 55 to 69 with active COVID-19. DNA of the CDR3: TGTGCCAGCTCACCCGCGAGGGTGATGGAGACCCAGTACTTC. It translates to CASSPARVMETQYF.